Listed below are T cell receptor beta chains from one sample, sequenced in a study of blood T cell repertoires in COVID-19. Clones were read by immunoSEQ multiplex PCR, and TCRdb kept only the in-frame ones, dropping some. The data show some 70,000 clones, with roughly 84% seen just once and under 7% held by the top ten. Sequencing input: peripheral blood. The source is a man in his forties or fifties with active COVID-19. Each CDR3 is given with its conserved first and last residue. D genes are given only for firm matches. Size is stated for part of the rows, as once, few or many counts, or as a class when the clone is expanded.

>TRBD1|TRBJ2-7|TRBV5-8|.
CASRPGTGYEQYF
TGTGCCAGCAGACCCGGGACAGGATACGAGCAGTACTTC
>TRBD2|TRBJ2-1|TRBV18|.
CASSPLAASGTNEQFF
TGTGCCAGCTCACCACTAGCTGCTAGCGGGACGAATGAGCAGTTCTTC
>TRBD2|TRBJ2-1|TRBV27|.
CASSSRLAGGYNEQFF
TGTGCCAGCAGTTCAAGACTAGCGGGGGGGTACAATGAGCAGTTCTTC
>TRBD1|TRBJ1-1|TRBV28|.
CASSFYLGTGLTEAFF
TGTGCCAGCAGTTTTTATCTTGGGACAGGGCTGACTGAAGCTTTCTTT
>.|TRBJ2-3|TRBV7-3|.
CASSLGGTDTDTQYF
TGTGCCAGCAGCTTAGGCGGGACAGACACAGATACGCAGTATTTT
>.|TRBJ1-3|TRBV5-1|.
CASSSYLDVAGGNTIYF
TGCGCCAGCAGCTCCTATTTGGATGTAGCGGGCGGAAACACCATATATTTT
>.|TRBJ2-7|TRBV20-1|.
CSASERKAVTYEQYF
TGCAGTGCTAGTGAAAGGAAAGCGGTAACCTACGAGCAGTACTTC
>.|TRBJ1-1|TRBV7-9|.
CASSKQQNTEAFF
TGTGCCAGCAGCAAACAGCAGAACACTGAAGCTTTCTTT
>.|TRBJ1-5|TRBV13|.
CASSLGRGTSNQPQHF
TGTGCCAGCAGCTTAGGCCGGGGGACTAGCAATCAGCCCCAGCATTTT
>TRBD1|TRBJ2-7|TRBV5-8|.
CASSLRGTGFYEQYF
TGTGCCAGCAGCTTAAGAGGGACAGGGTTCTACGAGCAGTACTTC
>TRBD1|TRBJ1-1|TRBV27|many
CASSLSGTGGPVAEAFF
TGTGCCAGCAGTTTATCCGGGACAGGGGGCCCGGTCGCTGAAGCTTTCTTT
>.|TRBJ1-2|TRBV6-5|.
CASGTRETGEYGYTF
TGTGCCAGCGGCACAAGGGAGACCGGGGAATATGGCTACACCTTC
>TRBD2|TRBJ2-1|TRBV25-1|.
CASSLAGHPNEQFF
TGTGCCAGCAGTCTAGCGGGCCACCCCAATGAGCAGTTCTTC
>TRBD2|TRBJ2-1|TRBV19|.
CASSIAGGRVLGEQFF
TGTGCCAGTAGTATCGCGGGAGGTCGGGTCCTTGGTGAGCAGTTCTTC
>TRBD1|TRBJ2-1|TRBV11-3|.
CASSLGRRTGRGSAYNEQFF
TGTGCCAGCAGCTTAGGGAGGAGGACAGGGAGAGGATCGGCCTACAATGAGCAGTTCTTC
>.|TRBJ1-1|TRBV29-1|.
CSVDIGAMNTEAFF
TGCAGCGTTGATATTGGGGCGATGAACACTGAAGCTTTCTTT
>.|TRBJ1-5|TRBV7-2|.
CASSLGQLNNQPQHF
TGTGCCAGCAGCCTCGGACAGCTTAATAATCAGCCCCAGCATTTT
>.|TRBJ1-5|TRBV4-3|.
CASSQARGQPQHF
TGCGCCAGCAGCCAAGCTAGAGGTCAGCCCCAGCATTTT
>.|TRBJ2-1|TRBV25-1|.
CASSPEGRGDYNEQFF
TGTGCCAGCAGCCCAGAGGGCAGGGGAGATTACAATGAGCAGTTCTTC
>TRBD2|TRBJ2-5|TRBV5-1|.
CASSSLAGGQETQYF
TGCGCCAGCAGCTCACTAGCGGGAGGCCAAGAGACCCAGTACTTC
>TRBD1|TRBJ2-3|TRBV30|.
CAWSTEGAPDTQYF
TGTGCCTGGAGTACAGAGGGGGCACCAGATACGCAGTATTTT
>.|TRBJ2-2|TRBV19|.
CAADNANTGELFF
TGTGCTGCGGACAACGCGAACACCGGGGAGCTGTTTTTT
>TRBD1|TRBJ2-3|TRBV4-1|.
CASSQVSGQGSFYADTQYF
TGCGCCAGCAGCCAAGTATCGGGACAGGGGAGTTTTTACGCAGATACGCAGTATTTT
>.|TRBJ2-5|TRBV7-9|once
CASSSLPNWETQYF
TGTGCCAGCAGCTCACTCCCCAATTGGGAGACCCAGTACTTC
>.|TRBJ1-2|TRBV2|.
CASSEGREGGGYTF
TGTGCCAGCAGTGAAGGGAGGGAGGGAGGTGGCTACACCTTC
>.|TRBJ1-6|TRBV9|.
CASSGFDRTYNSPLHF
TGTGCCAGCAGCGGGTTTGACAGAACCTATAATTCACCCCTCCACTTT
>TRBD2|TRBJ2-7|TRBV7-2|.
CASSLGGRASNYEQYF
TGTGCCAGCAGTTTGGGAGGGCGGGCCTCCAACTACGAGCAGTACTTC
>TRBD2|TRBJ2-5|TRBV14|.
CASSPGLAGGPRETQYF
TGTGCCAGCAGCCCGGGACTAGCGGGGGGGCCGCGAGAGACCCAGTACTTC
>.|TRBJ2-1|TRBV15|.
CATSRTGSSYNEQFF
TGTGCCACCAGCCGCACGGGGAGCTCCTACAATGAGCAGTTCTTC
>TRBD1|TRBJ1-1|TRBV27|.
CASTPTPRDRGFEAFF
TGTGCCAGCACCCCGACCCCCCGGGACAGGGGGTTTGAAGCTTTCTTT
>TRBD1|TRBJ2-1|TRBV29-1|.
CSVDNRGHYNEQFF
TGCAGCGTTGATAACAGGGGGCACTACAATGAGCAGTTCTTC
>.|TRBJ2-7|TRBV5-4|.
CASSLTLGAGSEQYF
TGTGCCAGCAGCCTAACCCTCGGGGCGGGGTCCGAGCAGTACTTC
>.|TRBJ1-2|TRBV28|.
CASSTPLDSRGGHGYTF
TGTGCCAGCAGCACTCCTCTGGACAGTAGGGGAGGGCACGGCTACACCTTC
>TRBD2|TRBJ2-3|TRBV19|.
CASSIGGDTQYF
TGTGCCAGTAGTATCGGGGGGGATACGCAGTATTTT
>TRBD2|TRBJ2-1|TRBV18|.
CASSSGLAGSNEQFF
TGTGCCAGCTCGTCGGGACTAGCGGGAAGCAATGAGCAGTTCTTC
>TRBD1|TRBJ1-6|TRBV5-4|.
CASSLPGQGGSPLHF
TGTGCCAGCAGCTTGCCGGGACAGGGTGGTTCACCCCTCCACTTT
>.|TRBJ2-1|TRBV12-3/TRBV12-4|.
CASSLAGVNEQFF
TGTGCCAGCAGTTTAGCGGGAGTCAATGAGCAGTTCTTC
>TRBD2|TRBJ2-6|TRBV14|.
CASSQGLLAGNSGANVLTF
TGTGCCAGCAGCCAAGGTCTACTAGCGGGGAACTCTGGGGCCAACGTCCTGACTTTC
>.|TRBJ1-5|TRBV19|.
CASSPQTGGTQPQHF
TGTGCCAGTAGTCCGCAAACGGGGGGAACTCAGCCCCAGCATTTT
>.|TRBJ2-3|TRBV7-3|.
CASRTPPGNTQYF
TGTGCCAGCAGAACCCCGCCCGGGAATACGCAGTATTTT
>.|TRBJ2-5|TRBV7-9|.
CASSRTGWPETQYF
TGTGCCAGCAGCCGCACAGGGTGGCCAGAGACCCAGTACTTC